The sequence of this TCR beta chain was determined in a study of identical twins. Study conclusions and caveats: High-abundance cord blood beta clonotypes had fewer insertions; memory repertoires showed none. The models gave estimates that fell short of the out-of-frame TCR alpha sharing seen in monozygotic twins. Twins' surplus sharing was weaker for beta out-of-frame sequences.

TCRdb re-called the 5' RACE reads with MiXCR, one entry per CDR3 protein. This table has about 900,000 distinct CDR3 sequences, approximately 13% appearing once. This clonotype was detected many times. Antigen: not known. The CDR3 extends over 14 amino acids. V was cut by 4 bases and J by 1 base, with 11 bases left in between. The germline gives CDR1 SGHRS, CDR2 YFSETQ. The same specimen was also included in a second study, on yellow fever vaccine responses in identical twins. That source notes: It has been reported that, in twins, the vaccine T cell response seemed partly convergent and partly personalized.

The chain couples TRBV5-1 to TRBJ1-1; weak D call: TRBD1 (5 bases). This sequence originates from a woman between 18 and 29 years old in good health. The specimen was PBMCs. CDR3 bases: TGCGCCAGCAGCCCTGGGACCAAGAACACTGAAGCTTTCTTT. Encoded protein: CASSPGTKNTEAFF.